The entry below gives a single TCR beta chain sequence along with its context. There are many counts of this clonotype. What antigen it recognizes has not been identified. No much larger clonotype is one base removed from it; base qualities were not supplied. The sample is drawn from a study of T-cell reconstitution after alpha-beta-depleted transplantation in children (TCRdb year 2016). As for the study more broadly: Using TCR repertoire profiling, the study quantitatively followed how T-cell immune reconstitution unfolded in children after TCRalphabeta/CD19-depleted allogeneic hematopoietic cell transplantation.

Library prep was done by PCR. Sequenced on an Illumina HiSeq 2500. To normalize quantification of the TCRbeta repertoire, the TCR libraries were built with molecular barcoding that relied on unique molecular identifiers. The public reads were run again by TCRdb, first through fastp at Q25 and then through MiXCR, and only productive beta chains were kept. Every CDR3 protein is listed once, alongside the most common genes and DNA of its rows. This sample lists about 180,000 distinct CDR3 sequences; around 10% were detected once. The leading ten clones occupy over 10% of the sample. In light of the paper, this sample's treatment or condition label describes: allogeneic hematopoietic cell transplantation with graft depleted of TCRalphabeta T cells and CD19 B cells. TCRalphabeta/CD19-depleted allogeneic hematopoietic cell grafts were given to the transplant recipients, all of whom were children. The germline V gene specifies MDHEN as CDR1 and SYDVKM as CDR2. Unmatched junction bases come to 8, with V trimmed by 7 bases and J by 4 bases. The CDR3 runs 16 residues from the cysteine to the phenylalanine. CDR3 DNA is the only sequence kept; it has 48 bases, read in frame from the first base.

The full study reports these points: The high TCRbeta diversity at day 60 in some patients was ascribed to recipient T cells and intrathymic progenitors that had survived conditioning. The frequencies of hyperexpanded clones fell over the following months, and after one year, T-cell counts and TCRbeta diversity were mostly attributed to newly produced T cells. The apparently early recovery of alphabetaT-cell counts about two months after transplant reportedly depended on only several hundred rapidly expanded clones that came from non-depleted graft cells.

Sequenced here: PBMCs, sampled before TCRalphabeta/CD19-depleted stem cell transplant. The sequence came from a boy aged 2 to 10 with acute myeloid leukemia, due to receive a stem cell transplant. Rearrangement joined TRBV28 to TRBJ2-2, with 11 central nucleotides matching TRBD1. The CDR3 region: CASNTDRGRSTGELFF. The DNA is TGTGCCAGCAATACGGACAGGGGGCGAAGCACCGGGGAGCTGTTTTTT.